What follows are 2 T cell receptor beta chains derived from one specimen sequenced in a study of vaccination and CD4 T cells after COVID-19. The study sequenced cultured CD4+ T cell DNA using the Oncomine TCR Beta short-read assay. TCRdb re-called the PCR reads through MiXCR, storing one row per CDR3 protein. There are 8,500 to 9,000 distinct CDR3 sequences in the sample; 35% to 50% occur only once, and approximately 11% lies in the top ten. These TCRs' antigens remain unknown. As to treatment: approximately 10-day PBMC culture with coronavirus spike peptide pools or control peptides (ViraFEST assay). According to the study, CD4+ T cells from the unexposed donor were gathered ahead of the COVID-19 pandemic (2011-2018). Sequencing used CD4+ T cells from blood, cultured in vitro. These receptors all come from a human donor in good health.

In this sample, this clonotype turned up a few times. The V gene is TRBV21-1, the J gene TRBJ1-5. TRBV21-1 is reported as a pseudogene. The CDR3 runs 13 residues. DNA for the CDR3: TGTGCCAGCAAATCATATTGCAATCAGCCCCAGCATTTT. It specifies CASKSYCNQPQHF.

The rearrangement links TRBV25-1 to TRBJ2-1; maybe TRBD2 (5 bases). CDR3 length: 11 residues. Germline assignment: CDR1 MGHDK and CDR2 SYGVNS. The V and J ends lost 5 bases and 8 bases respectively, with 7 bases between them. CDR3 DNA sequence: TGTGCCAGCAGTCTCGGGGATGAGCAGTTCTTC. Protein product: CASSLGDEQFF.